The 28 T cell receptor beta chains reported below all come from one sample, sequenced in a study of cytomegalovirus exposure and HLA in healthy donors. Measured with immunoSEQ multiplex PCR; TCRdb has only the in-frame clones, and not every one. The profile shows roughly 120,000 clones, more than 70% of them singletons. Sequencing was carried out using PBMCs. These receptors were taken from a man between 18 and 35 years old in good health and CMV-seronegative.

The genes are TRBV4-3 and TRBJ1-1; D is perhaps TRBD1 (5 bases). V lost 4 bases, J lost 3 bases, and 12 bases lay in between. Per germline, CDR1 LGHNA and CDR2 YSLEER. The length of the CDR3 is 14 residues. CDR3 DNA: TGCGCCAGCAGCCCTTGGCAGGGCGACACTGAAGCTTTCTTT. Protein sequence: CASSPWQGDTEAFF.

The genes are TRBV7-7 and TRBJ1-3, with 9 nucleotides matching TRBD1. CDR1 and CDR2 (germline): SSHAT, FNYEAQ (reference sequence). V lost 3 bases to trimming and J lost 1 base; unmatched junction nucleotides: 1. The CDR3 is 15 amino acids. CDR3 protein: CASSLGTGSGNTIYF. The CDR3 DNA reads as TGTGCCAGCAGCTTGGGGACAGGGTCTGGAAACACCATATATTTT.

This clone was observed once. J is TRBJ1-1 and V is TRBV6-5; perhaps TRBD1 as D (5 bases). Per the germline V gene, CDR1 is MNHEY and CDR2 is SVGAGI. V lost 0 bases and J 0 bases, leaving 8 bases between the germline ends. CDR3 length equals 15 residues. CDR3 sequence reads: CASSYSMTVNTEAFF. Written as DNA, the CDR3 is TGTGCCAGCAGTTACTCCATGACAGTGAACACTGAAGCTTTCTTT.

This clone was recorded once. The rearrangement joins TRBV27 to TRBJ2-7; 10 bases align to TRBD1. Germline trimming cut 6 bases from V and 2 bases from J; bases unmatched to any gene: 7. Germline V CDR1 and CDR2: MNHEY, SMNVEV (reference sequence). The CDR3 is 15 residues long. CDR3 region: CASSQTGGSPYEQYF. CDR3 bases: TGTGCCAGCAGCCAGACAGGGGGCTCTCCCTACGAGCAGTACTTC.

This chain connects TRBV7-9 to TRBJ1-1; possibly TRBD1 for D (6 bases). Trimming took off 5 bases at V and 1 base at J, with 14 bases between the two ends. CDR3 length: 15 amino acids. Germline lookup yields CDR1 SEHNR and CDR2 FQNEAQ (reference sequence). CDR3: CASSDGQLTNTEAFF. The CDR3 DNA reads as TGTGCCAGCAGCGACGGACAGCTTACGAACACTGAAGCTTTCTTT.

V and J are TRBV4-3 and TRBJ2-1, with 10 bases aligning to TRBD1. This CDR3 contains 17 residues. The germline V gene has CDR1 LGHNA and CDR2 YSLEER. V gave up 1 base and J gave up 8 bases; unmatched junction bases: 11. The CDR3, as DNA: TGCGCCAGCAGCCAAGCTCTATGGGACAGGGGATGGGATGAGCAGTTCTTC. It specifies CASSQALWDRGWDEQFF.

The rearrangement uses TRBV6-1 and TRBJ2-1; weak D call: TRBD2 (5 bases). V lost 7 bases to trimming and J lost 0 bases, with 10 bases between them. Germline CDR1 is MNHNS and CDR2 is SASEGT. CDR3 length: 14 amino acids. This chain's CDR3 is CASTSSSSYNEQFF. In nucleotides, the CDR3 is TGTGCCAGCACTAGCAGTAGCTCCTACAATGAGCAGTTCTTC.

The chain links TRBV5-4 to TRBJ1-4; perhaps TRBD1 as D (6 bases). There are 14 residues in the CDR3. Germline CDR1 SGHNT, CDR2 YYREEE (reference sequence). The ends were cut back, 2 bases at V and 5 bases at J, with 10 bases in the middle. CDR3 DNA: TGTGCCAGCAGCTTCGGACAGATAAATGAAAAACTGTTTTTT. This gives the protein CASSFGQINEKLFF.

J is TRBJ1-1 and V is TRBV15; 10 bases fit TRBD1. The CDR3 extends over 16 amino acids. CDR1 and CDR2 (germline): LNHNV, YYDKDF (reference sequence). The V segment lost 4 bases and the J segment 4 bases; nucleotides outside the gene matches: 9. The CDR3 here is CATSTRDRGRSTEAFF. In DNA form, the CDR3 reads TGTGCCACCAGCACCCGGGACAGGGGTAGGAGCACTGAAGCTTTCTTT.

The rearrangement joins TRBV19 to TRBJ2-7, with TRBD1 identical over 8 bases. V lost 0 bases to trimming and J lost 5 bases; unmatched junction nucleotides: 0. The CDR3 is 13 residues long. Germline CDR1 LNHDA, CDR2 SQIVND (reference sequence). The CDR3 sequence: CASSIETGDEQYF. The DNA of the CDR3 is TGTGCCAGTAGTATAGAGACAGGGGACGAGCAGTACTTC.

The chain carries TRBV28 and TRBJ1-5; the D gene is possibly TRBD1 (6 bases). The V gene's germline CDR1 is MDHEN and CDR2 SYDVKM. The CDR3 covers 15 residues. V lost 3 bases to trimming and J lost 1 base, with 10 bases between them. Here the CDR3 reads CASSLIQGSNQPQHF. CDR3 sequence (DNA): TGTGCCAGCAGTTTGATACAGGGAAGCAATCAGCCCCAGCATTTT.

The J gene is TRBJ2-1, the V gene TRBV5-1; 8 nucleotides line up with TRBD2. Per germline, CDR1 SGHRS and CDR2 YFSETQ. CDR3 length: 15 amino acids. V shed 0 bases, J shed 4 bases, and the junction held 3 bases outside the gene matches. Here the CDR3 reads CASSLALAGYNEQFF. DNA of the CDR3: TGCGCCAGCAGCTTGGCGTTAGCGGGGTACAATGAGCAGTTCTTC.

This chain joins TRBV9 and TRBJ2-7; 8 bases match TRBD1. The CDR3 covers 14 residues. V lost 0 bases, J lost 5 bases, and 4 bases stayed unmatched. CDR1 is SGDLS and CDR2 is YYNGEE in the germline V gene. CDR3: CASSVGQGFNEQYF. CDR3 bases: TGTGCCAGCAGCGTAGGACAGGGGTTCAACGAGCAGTACTTC.

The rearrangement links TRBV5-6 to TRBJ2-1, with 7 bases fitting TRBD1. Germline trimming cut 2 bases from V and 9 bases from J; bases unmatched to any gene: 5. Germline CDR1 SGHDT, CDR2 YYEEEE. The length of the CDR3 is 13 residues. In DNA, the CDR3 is TGTGCCAGCAGCTTAAACAGGGGACGTGAGCAGTTCTTC. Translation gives CASSLNRGREQFF.

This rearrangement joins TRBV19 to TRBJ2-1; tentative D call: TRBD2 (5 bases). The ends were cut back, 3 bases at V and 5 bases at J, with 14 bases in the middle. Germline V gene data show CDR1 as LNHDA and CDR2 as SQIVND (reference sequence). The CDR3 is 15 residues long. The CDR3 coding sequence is TGTGCCAGTAGTATGTTGGGAGTGAAAGACAATGAGCAGTTCTTC. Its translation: CASSMLGVKDNEQFF.

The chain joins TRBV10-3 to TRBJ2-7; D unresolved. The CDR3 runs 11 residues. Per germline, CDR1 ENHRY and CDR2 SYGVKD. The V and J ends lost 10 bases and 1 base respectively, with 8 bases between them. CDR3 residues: CATRGSYEQYF. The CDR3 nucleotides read TGTGCCACCCGCGGATCCTACGAGCAGTACTTC.

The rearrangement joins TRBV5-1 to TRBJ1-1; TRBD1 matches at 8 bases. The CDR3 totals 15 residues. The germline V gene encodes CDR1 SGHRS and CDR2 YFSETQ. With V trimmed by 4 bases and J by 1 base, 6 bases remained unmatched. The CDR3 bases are TGCGCCAGCAGCGACCGGACAGGGTCGAACACTGAAGCTTTCTTT. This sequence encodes CASSDRTGSNTEAFF.

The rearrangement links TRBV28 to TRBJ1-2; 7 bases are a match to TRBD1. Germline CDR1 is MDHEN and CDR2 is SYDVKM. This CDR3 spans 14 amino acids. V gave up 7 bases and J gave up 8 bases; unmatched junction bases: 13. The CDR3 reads CASNDGTVDFGYTF. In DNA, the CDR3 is TGTGCCAGCAACGATGGGACAGTGGACTTCGGCTACACCTTC.

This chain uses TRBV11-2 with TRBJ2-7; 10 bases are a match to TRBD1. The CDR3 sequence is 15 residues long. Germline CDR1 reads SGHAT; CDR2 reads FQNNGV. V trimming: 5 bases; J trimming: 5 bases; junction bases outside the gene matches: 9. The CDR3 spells CASSRTGQGFHEQYF. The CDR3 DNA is TGTGCCAGCAGCCGTACGGGACAGGGGTTCCACGAGCAGTACTTC. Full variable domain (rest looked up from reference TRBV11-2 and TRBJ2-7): EAGVAQSPRYKIIEKRQSVAFWCNPISGHATLYWYQQILGQGPKLLIQFQNNGVVDDSQLPKDRFSAERLKGVDSTLKIQPAKLEDSAVYLCASSRTGQGFHEQYFGPGTRLTVT.

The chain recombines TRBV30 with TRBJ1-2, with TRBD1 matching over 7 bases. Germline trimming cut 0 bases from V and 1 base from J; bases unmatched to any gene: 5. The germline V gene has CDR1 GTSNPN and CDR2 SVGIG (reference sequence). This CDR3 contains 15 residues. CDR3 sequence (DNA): TGTGCCTGGAGTGTTTCCTACAGGGGTAACTATGGCTACACCTTC. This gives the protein CAWSVSYRGNYGYTF.

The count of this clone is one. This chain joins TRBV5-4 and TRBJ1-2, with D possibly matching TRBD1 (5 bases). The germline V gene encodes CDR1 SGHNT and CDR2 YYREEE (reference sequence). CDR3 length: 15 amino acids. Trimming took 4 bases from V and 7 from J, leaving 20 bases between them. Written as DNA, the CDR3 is TGTGCCAGCAGCCCGGGGCCGGGGACTTGGGCTGGCTACACCTTC. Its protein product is CASSPGPGTWAGYTF.

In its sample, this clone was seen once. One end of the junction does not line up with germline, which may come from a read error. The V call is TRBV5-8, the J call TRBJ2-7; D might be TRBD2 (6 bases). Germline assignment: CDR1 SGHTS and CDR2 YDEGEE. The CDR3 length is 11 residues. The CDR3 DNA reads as TGTGCCAGCAGCACCGGGACTGAGCCACACTTC. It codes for CASSTGTEPHF. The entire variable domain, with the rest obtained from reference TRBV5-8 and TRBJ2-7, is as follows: EAGVTQSPTHLIKTRGQQATLRCSPISGHTSVYWYQQALGLGLQFLLWYDEGEERNRGNFPPRFSGRQFPNYSSELNVNALELEDSALYLCASSTGTEPHFGPGTRLTVT.

The CDR3 DNA reads TGCGCCAGCAGTAAGAGACATGACCAACCCGGCTATGGCTACACCTTC. Translated, it gives CASSKRHDQPGYGYTF. This chain joins TRBV10-2 and TRBJ1-2; no definite D call. Germline V CDR1 and CDR2: WSHSY, SAAADI. V was pared by 5 bases and J by 4 bases, with 20 bases between. The CDR3 totals 16 residues.

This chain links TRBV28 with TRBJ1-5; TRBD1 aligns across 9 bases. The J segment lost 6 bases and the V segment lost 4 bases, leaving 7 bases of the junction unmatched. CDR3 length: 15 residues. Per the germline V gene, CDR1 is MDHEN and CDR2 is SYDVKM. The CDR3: CASSYEQGAGQPQHF. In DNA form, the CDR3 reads TGTGCCAGCAGTTATGAACAGGGGGCTGGTCAGCCCCAGCATTTT. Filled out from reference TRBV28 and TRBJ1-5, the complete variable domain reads DVKVTQSSRYLVKRTGEKVFLECVQDMDHENMFWYRQDPGLGLRLIYFSYDVKMKEKGDIPEGYSVSREKKERFSLILESASTNQTSMYLCASSYEQGAGQPQHFGDGTRLSIL.

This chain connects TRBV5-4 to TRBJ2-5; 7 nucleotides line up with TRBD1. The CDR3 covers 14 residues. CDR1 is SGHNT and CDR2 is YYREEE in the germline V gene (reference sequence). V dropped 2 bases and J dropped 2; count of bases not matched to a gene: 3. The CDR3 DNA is TGTGCCAGCAGCTTAACCAGGGGGCAAGAGACCCAGTACTTC. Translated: CASSLTRGQETQYF.

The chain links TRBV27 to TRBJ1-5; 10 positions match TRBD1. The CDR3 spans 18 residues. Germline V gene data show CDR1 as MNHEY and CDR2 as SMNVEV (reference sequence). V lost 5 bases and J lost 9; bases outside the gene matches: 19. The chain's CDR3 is CASSKASLRDRGLSPQHF. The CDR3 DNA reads TGTGCCAGCAGTAAGGCCTCCCTCCGGGACAGGGGCCTGTCGCCCCAGCATTTT.

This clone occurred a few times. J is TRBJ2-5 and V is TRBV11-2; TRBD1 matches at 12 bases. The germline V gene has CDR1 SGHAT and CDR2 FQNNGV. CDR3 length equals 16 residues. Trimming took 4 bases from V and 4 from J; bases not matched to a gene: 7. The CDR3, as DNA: TGTGCCAGCAGCTACCAGTGGGACAGGGGGCCAGAGACCCAGTACTTC. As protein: CASSYQWDRGPETQYF. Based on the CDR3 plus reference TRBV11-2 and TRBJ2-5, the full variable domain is EAGVAQSPRYKIIEKRQSVAFWCNPISGHATLYWYQQILGQGPKLLIQFQNNGVVDDSQLPKDRFSAERLKGVDSTLKIQPAKLEDSAVYLCASSYQWDRGPETQYFGPGTRLLVL.

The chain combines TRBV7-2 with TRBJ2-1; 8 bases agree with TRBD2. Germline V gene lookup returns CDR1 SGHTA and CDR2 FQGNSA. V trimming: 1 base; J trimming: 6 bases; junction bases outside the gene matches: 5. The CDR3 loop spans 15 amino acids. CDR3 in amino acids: CASSLVGGGPNEQFF. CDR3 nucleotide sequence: TGTGCCAGCAGCTTAGTCGGGGGGGGCCCCAATGAGCAGTTCTTC.